This is a list of T cell receptor beta chains from one sample in a study of post-analysis software for immune sequencing data. TCRdb reprocessed the PCR reads with MiXCR, giving one entry per CDR3 protein. In the table there are some 700,000 distinct CDR3 sequences, approximately 60% of which are singletons. The sequenced material came from blood. The receptors here all came from a girl aged 2 to 10 with multiple sclerosis. Each CDR3 is given with its conserved first and last residue. The D gene is left open where the match is weak.

d_call cdr3_length v_call cdr3_aa
NA 13 TRBV7-2 CASSPVTTYEQYF
NA 14 TRBV20-1 CSAREWGTYNEQFF
NA 15 TRBV7-6 CASSFQPRYIYEQYF
TRBD2 13 TRBV10-1 CASSESGGFEQFF
TRBD1 17 TRBV12-3/TRBV12-4 CASRRGTGLLGNQPQHF
NA 16 TRBV9 CASSVGAGTIIYEQYF
NA 15 TRBV6-6 CASSSPGIPEDEQYF
NA 14 TRBV7-2 CASSLLGHNQPQHF
TRBD2 15 TRBV5-6 CASSYERGSTYEQYF
TRBD1 17 TRBV4-2 CASSQGAGTGVFYEQYF
NA 15 TRBV7-9 CASSLAGLEGNTIYF
NA 14 TRBV20-1 CSARDFQEIDEQFF
NA 14 TRBV7-9 CASSSYERSDTQYF
NA 15 TRBV28 CASSSPSIPDCEQYF
NA 14 TRBV12-3/TRBV12-4 CASSFLEAGYGYTF
TRBD1 15 TRBV12-3/TRBV12-4 CASRFINRGAYSYTF
NA 15 TRBV4-2 CASSQEGLPGNTIYF
NA 13 TRBV29-1 CSVEGETVYGYTF
NA 12 TRBV6-2/TRBV6-3 CASSPFNNEQFF
NA 11 TRBV7-6 CASSRQNEQYF
NA 14 TRBV20-1 CSRQRGVSTDTQYF
NA 13 TRBV20-1 CSARSYREETQYF
TRBD2 14 TRBV30 CAWGTGTRTGEQYF
TRBD2 15 TRBV29-1 CSVPGGTSGAREQFF
NA 13 TRBV7-3 CASSLIGAYEQYF
NA 13 TRBV4-3 CASSQAQAYGYTF
NA 18 TRBV9 CASSVATGPKHGTDTQYF
NA 14 TRBV7-2 CASKPTRDQETQYF
TRBD2 17 TRBV27 CASRSFSGGSTYNEQFF
NA 15 TRBV7-2 CASSLVVQLWDTQYF
TRBD2 14 TRBV7-9 CASSLGVAGDERYF
TRBD2 12 TRBV29-1 CSGGTSGYEQYF
NA 12 TRBV12-3/TRBV12-4 CASSLGGQPLHF